The 8 T cell receptor beta chains listed next were all sequenced from one sample in a study of CD8 T cells in Susac syndrome. After extraction with the RNeasy kit, roughly 0.45 to 1 ug of the RNA was reverse transcribed using random hexamers. TCRdb reprocessed the immunoSEQ multiplex PCR reads with MiXCR, giving one entry per CDR3 protein. The repertoire consists of some 110,000 distinct CDR3 sequences, with nearly 96% occurring once and the leading ten covering 0.13% to 0.15%. Sample: CD4+ T cells from PBMCs. These receptors came from a human donor with Susac syndrome.

This chain connects TRBV5-4 to TRBJ2-4; D may be TRBD2 (5 bases). The V gene lost 4 bases and the J gene lost 0 bases, with 14 bases spanning the gap. Germline lookup yields CDR1 SGHNT and CDR2 YYREEE (reference sequence). CDR3 length equals 16 residues. The CDR3 region is CASSRFSAVAKNIQYF. For the CDR3, the DNA is TGTGCCAGCAGCCGCTTTAGCGCGGTAGCCAAAAACATTCAGTACTTC.

The chain joins TRBV6-5 to TRBJ2-1, with 9 bases fitting TRBD2. Germline assignment: CDR1 MNHEY and CDR2 SVGAGI. Unmatched junction bases numbered 19, after V lost 2 bases and J lost 2 bases. This CDR3 contains 21 residues. In DNA, the CDR3 is TGTGCCAGCAGTTACGTTCCGGGACTAGCCCGTGAACGCGATACCTACAATGAGCAGTTCTTC. Translated, it gives CASSYVPGLARERDTYNEQFF.

This clonotype occurred a few times. The rearrangement joins TRBV2 to TRBJ2-5, with TRBD1 identical over 8 bases. The CDR3 spans 15 residues. Germline assignment: CDR1 SNHLY and CDR2 FYNNEI. Trimming cost V 6 bases and J 3 bases; bases outside gene matches: 9. The CDR3, as DNA: TGTGCCAGCAGGGTTGACAGGGGTGGTAAAGAGACCCAGTACTTC. Translated, it gives CASRVDRGGKETQYF.

The chain links TRBV27 to TRBJ2-6; D gene unclear. The V gene lost 8 bases and the J gene lost 0 bases, with 14 bases spanning the gap. CDR3 length equals 16 residues. Germline values: CDR1 MNHEY, CDR2 SMNVEV (reference sequence). CDR3 nucleotide sequence: TGTGCCAGCGGCATTTTAAGGCCCTCTGGGGCCAACGTCCTGACTTTC. Translated: CASGILRPSGANVLTF.

The CDR3 nucleotides are TGCAGTGCTAGTGAGACATTCAATCAGCCCCAGCATTTT. Translation gives CSASETFNQPQHF. J is TRBJ1-5 and V is TRBV20-1; D call uncertain. Trimming removed 3 bases from V and 3 bases from J, with 9 bases in between. The CDR3 extends over 13 amino acids. Germline values: CDR1 DFQATT, CDR2 SNEGSKA (reference sequence).

The CDR3 here is CSALPGRQNTEAFF. The CDR3 DNA sequence: TGCAGTGCCCTGCCGGGACGGCAGAACACTGAAGCTTTCTTT. The J gene is TRBJ1-1, the V gene TRBV20-1, with D possibly matching TRBD1 (5 bases). CDR1 is DFQATT and CDR2 is SNEGSKA in the germline V gene (reference sequence). This CDR3 region has 14 residues. Trimming stripped 6 bases from V and 1 base from J, with 15 bases between.

Written as DNA, the CDR3 is TGCAGCGTTGTGTTGGGGGCTAGCGGGAGATACAATGAGCAGTTCTTC. Residues: CSVVLGASGRYNEQFF. The rearrangement joins TRBV29-1 to TRBJ2-1; 10 bases agree with TRBD2. The trim removed 4 bases at V and 4 bases at J, leaving 10 bases unmatched. Germline CDR1 is SQVTM and CDR2 is ANQGSEA. There are 16 residues in the CDR3.

V and J are TRBV5-1 and TRBJ2-5; 9 positions agree with TRBD1. Trimming removed 4 bases from V and 5 bases from J; junction bases left unmatched: 6. Germline CDR1 reads SGHRS; CDR2 reads YFSETQ. The CDR3 has 14 amino acids. The CDR3 reads CASSMGQGEETQYF. Written as DNA, the CDR3 is TGCGCCAGCAGCATGGGACAGGGCGAGGAGACCCAGTACTTC.